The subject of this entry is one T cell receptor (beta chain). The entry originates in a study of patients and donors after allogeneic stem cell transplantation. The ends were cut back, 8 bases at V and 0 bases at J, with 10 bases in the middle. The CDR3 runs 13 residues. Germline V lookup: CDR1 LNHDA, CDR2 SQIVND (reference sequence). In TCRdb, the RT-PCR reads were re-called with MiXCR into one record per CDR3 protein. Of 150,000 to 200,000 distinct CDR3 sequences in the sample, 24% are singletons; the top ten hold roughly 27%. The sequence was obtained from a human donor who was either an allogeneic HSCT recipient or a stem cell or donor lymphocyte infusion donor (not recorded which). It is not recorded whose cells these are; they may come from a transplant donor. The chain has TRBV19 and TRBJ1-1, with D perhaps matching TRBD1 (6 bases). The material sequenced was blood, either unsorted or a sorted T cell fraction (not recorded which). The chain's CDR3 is CASDQGLNTEAFF. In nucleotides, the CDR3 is TGTGCCAGTGATCAGGGGCTGAACACTGAAGCTTTCTTT. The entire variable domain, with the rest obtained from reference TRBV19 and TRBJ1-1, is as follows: DGGITQSPKYLFRKEGQNVTLSCEQNLNHDAMYWYRQDPGQGLRLIYYSQIVNDFQKGDIAEGYSVSREKKESFPLTVTSAQKNPTAFYLCASDQGLNTEAFFGQGTRLTVV.